This T cell receptor beta chain is drawn from a study of technical replicates of blood from a few donors. Germline V gene data show CDR1 as LGHNT and CDR2 as FRNRAP. The CDR3 spans 12 residues. The ends were cut back, 6 bases at V and 6 bases at J, with 12 bases in the middle. This table comes from immunoSEQ multiplex PCR, and its TCRdb copy is limited to in-frame clones, with some not included. The sample has approximately 70,000 clones, about 96% seen once. Source material: T cells isolated from PBMCs. The receptor's source is a human donor in good health. The chain is built from TRBV12-5 and TRBJ2-7; D is possibly TRBD1 (5 bases). CDR3: CASGFPRGEQYF. The CDR3 nucleotides read TGTGCTAGTGGATTCCCAAGGGGCGAGCAGTACTTC. Using reference TRBV12-5 and TRBJ2-7 for the parts outside the CDR3, the full variable domain is DARVTQTPRHKVTEMGQEVTMRCQPILGHNTVFWYRQTMMQGLELLAYFRNRAPLDDSGMPKDRFSAEMPDATLATLKIQPSEPRDSAVYFCASGFPRGEQYFGPGTRLTVT.